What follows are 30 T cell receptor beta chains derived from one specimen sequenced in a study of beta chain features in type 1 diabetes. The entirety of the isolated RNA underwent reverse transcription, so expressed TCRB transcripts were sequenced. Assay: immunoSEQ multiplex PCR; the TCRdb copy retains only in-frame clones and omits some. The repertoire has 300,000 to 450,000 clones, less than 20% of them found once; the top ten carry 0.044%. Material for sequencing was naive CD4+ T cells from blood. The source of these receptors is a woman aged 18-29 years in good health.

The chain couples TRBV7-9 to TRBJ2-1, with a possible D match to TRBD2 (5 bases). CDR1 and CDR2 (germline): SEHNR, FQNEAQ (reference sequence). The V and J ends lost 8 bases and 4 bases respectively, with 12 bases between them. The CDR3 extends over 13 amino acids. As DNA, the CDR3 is TGTGCCAGCCAAGAGGGTCTTTACAATGAGCAGTTCTTC. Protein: CASQEGLYNEQFF.

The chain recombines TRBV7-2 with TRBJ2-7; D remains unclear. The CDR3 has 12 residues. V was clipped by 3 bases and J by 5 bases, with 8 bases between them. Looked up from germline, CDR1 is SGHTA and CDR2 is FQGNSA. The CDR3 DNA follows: TGTGCCAGCAGCTTTAACGGTAACGAGCAGTACTTC. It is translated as CASSFNGNEQYF.

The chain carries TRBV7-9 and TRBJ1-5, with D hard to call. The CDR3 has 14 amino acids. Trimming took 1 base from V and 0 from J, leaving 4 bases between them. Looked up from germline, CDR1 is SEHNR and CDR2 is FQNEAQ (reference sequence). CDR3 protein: CASSLGASNQPQHF. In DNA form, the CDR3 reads TGTGCCAGCAGCTTAGGGGCTAGCAATCAGCCCCAGCATTTT.

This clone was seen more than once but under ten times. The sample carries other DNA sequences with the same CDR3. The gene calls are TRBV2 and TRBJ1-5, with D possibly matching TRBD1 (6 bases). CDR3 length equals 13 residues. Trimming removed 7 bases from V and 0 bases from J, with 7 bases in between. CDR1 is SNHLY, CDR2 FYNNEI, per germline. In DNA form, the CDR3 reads TGTGCCAGCAAGGGGGATAGCAATCAGCCCCAGCATTTT. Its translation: CASKGDSNQPQHF.

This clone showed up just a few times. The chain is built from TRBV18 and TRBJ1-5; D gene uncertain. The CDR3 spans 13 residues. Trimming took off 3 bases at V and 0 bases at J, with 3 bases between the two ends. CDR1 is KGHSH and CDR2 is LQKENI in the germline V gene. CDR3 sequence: CASSPRSNQPQHF. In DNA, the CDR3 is TGTGCCAGCTCACCGCGTAGCAATCAGCCCCAGCATTTT.

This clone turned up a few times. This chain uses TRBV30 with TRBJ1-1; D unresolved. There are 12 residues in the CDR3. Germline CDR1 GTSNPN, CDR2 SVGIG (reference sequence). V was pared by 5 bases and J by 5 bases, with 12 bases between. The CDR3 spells CAWGRGETEAFF. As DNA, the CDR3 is TGTGCCTGGGGTAGAGGCGAAACTGAAGCTTTCTTT.

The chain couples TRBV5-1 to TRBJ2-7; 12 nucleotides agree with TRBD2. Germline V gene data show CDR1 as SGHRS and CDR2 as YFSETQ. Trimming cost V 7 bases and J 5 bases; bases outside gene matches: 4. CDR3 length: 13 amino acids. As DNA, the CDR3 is TGCGCCAGCCGGACTAGCGGGAACCACGAGCAGTACTTC. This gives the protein CASRTSGNHEQYF. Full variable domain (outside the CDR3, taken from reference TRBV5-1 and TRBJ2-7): KAGVTQTPRYLIKTRGQQVTLSCSPISGHRSVSWYQQTPGQGLQFLFEYFSETQRNKGNFPGRFSGRQFSNSRSEMNVSTLELGDSALYLCASRTSGNHEQYFGPGTRLTVT.

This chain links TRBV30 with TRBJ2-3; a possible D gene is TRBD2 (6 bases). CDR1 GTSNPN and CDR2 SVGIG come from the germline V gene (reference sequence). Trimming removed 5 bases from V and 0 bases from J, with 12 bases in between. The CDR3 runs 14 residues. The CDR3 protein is CAWGAGISTDTQYF. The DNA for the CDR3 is TGTGCCTGGGGGGCGGGGATAAGCACAGATACGCAGTATTTT.

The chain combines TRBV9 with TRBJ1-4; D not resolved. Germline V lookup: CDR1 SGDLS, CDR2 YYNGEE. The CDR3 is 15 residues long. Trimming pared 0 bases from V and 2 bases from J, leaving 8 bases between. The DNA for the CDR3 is TGTGCCAGCAGCGTAGGAGGGAGCACTAATGAAAAACTGTTTTTT. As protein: CASSVGGSTNEKLFF.

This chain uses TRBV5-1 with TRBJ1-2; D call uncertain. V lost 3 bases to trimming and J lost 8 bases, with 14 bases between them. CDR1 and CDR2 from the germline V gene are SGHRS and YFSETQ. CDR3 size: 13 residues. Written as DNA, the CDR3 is TGCGCCAGCAGCTATGCGCGGAGGGAAGGCTACACCTTC. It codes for CASSYARREGYTF.

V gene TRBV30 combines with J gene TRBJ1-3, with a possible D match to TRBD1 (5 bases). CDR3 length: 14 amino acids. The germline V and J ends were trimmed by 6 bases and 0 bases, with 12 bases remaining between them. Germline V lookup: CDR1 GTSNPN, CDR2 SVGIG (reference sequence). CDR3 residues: CACLVDNSGNTIYF. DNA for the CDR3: TGTGCCTGTCTAGTGGACAACTCTGGAAACACCATATATTTT.

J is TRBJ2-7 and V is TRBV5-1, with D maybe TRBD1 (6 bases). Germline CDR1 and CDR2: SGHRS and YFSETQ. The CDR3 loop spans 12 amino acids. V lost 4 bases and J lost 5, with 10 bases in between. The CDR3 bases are TGCGCCAGCAGCGATCAGGGGAACGAGCAGTACTTC. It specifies CASSDQGNEQYF.

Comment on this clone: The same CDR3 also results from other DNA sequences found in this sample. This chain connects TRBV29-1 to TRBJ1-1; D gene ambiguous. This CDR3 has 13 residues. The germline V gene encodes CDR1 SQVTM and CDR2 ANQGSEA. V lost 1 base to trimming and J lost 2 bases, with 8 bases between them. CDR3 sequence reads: CSVEVQINTEAFF. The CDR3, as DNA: TGCAGCGTTGAAGTACAGATAAACACTGAAGCTTTCTTT.

CDR3 sequence: CASSHRGGNQPQHF. CDR3 coding DNA: TGTGCCAGCAGTCACAGGGGTGGCAATCAGCCCCAGCATTTT. V gene TRBV6-6 combines with J gene TRBJ1-5, with 7 bases identical to TRBD1. J was trimmed by 2 bases and V by 5 bases; bases with no gene match: 3. The CDR3 is made up of 14 amino acids. From germline, CDR1 is MNHNY and CDR2 SVGAGI (reference sequence).

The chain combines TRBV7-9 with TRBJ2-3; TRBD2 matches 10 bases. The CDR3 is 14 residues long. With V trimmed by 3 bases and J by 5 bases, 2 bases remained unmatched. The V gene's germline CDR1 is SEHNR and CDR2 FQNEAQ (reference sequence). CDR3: CASSFGTSEDTQYF. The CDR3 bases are TGTGCCAGCAGCTTCGGGACTAGCGAAGATACGCAGTATTTT.

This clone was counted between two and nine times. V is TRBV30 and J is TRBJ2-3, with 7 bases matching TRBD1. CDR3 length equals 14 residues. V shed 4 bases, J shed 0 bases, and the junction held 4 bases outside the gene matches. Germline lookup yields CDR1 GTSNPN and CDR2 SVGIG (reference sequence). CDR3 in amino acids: CAWNRDRSTDTQYF. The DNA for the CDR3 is TGTGCCTGGAACCGGGACAGAAGCACAGATACGCAGTATTTT.

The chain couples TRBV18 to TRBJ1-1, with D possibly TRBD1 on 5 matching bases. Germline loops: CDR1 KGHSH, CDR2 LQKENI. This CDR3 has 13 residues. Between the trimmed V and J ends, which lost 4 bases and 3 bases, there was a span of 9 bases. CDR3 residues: CASSLGGDTEAFF. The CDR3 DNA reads TGTGCCAGCTCACTGGGGGGGGACACTGAAGCTTTCTTT.

In nucleotides, the CDR3 is TGTGCCAGCAGCCCTAACAGGGAAAACACTGAAGCTTTCTTT. It yields the protein CASSPNRENTEAFF. The chain recombines TRBV11-1 with TRBJ1-1; tentatively, D is TRBD1 (6 bases). This CDR3 is built from 14 residues. The germline gives CDR1 SGHAT, CDR2 FQDESV (reference sequence). V was cut by 5 bases and J by 2 bases, with 12 bases left in between.

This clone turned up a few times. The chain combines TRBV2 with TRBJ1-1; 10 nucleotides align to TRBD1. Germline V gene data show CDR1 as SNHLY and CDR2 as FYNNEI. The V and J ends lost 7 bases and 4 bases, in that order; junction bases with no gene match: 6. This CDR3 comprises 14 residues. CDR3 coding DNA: TGTGCCAGCATCGGACAGGGGGTTGGCACTGAAGCTTTCTTT. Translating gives CASIGQGVGTEAFF.

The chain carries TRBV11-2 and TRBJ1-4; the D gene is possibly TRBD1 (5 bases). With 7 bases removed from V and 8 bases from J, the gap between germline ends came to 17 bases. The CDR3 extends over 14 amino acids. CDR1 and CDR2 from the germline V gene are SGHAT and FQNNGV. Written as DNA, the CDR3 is TGTGCCAGCAACCTCGGGGGTGCTGGAGAAAAACTGTTTTTT. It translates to CASNLGGAGEKLFF. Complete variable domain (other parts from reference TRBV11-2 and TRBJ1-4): EAGVAQSPRYKIIEKRQSVAFWCNPISGHATLYWYQQILGQGPKLLIQFQNNGVVDDSQLPKDRFSAERLKGVDSTLKIQPAKLEDSAVYLCASNLGGAGEKLFFGSGTQLSVL.

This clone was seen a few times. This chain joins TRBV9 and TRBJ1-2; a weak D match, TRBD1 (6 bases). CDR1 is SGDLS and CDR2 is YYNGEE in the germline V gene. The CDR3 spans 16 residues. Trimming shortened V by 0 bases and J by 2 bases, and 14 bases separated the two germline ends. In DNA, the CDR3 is TGTGCCAGCAGCGTAGGTGGTTCGGGGGGCAACTATGGCTACACCTTC. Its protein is CASSVGGSGGNYGYTF.

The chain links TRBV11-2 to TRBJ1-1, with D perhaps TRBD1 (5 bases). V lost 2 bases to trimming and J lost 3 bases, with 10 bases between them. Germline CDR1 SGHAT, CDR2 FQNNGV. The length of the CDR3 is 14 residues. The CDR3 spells CASSLWGTYTEAFF. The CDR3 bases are TGTGCCAGCAGCTTATGGGGGACTTACACTGAAGCTTTCTTT.

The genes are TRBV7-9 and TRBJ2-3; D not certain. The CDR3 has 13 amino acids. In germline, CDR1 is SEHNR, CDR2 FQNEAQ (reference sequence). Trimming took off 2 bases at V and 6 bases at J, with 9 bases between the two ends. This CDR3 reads CASSLSNPDTQYF. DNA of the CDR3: TGTGCCAGCAGCTTATCTAATCCCGATACGCAGTATTTT.

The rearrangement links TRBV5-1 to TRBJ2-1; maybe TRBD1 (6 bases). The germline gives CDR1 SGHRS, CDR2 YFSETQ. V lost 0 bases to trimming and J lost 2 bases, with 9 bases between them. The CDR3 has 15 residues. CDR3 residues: CASSLGQVTYNEQFF. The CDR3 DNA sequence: TGCGCCAGCAGCTTGGGACAGGTCACCTACAATGAGCAGTTCTTC. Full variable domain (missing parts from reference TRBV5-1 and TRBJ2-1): KAGVTQTPRYLIKTRGQQVTLSCSPISGHRSVSWYQQTPGQGLQFLFEYFSETQRNKGNFPGRFSGRQFSNSRSEMNVSTLELGDSALYLCASSLGQVTYNEQFFGPGTRLTVL.

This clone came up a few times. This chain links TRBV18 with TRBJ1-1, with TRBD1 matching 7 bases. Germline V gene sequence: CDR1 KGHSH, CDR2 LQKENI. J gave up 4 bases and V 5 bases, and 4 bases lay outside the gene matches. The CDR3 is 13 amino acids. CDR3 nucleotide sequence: TGTGCCAGCTCATCGGACAGGAGCACTGAAGCTTTCTTT. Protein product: CASSSDRSTEAFF.

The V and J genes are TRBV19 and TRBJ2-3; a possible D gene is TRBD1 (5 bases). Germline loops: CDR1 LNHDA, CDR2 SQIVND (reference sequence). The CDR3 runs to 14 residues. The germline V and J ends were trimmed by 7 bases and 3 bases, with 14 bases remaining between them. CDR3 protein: CASKKQPGTDTQYF. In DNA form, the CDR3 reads TGTGCCAGTAAAAAGCAGCCAGGGACAGATACGCAGTATTTT.

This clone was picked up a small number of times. The CDR3 spells CASSQEDRGSREQYF. The CDR3 nucleotides are TGTGCCAGCAGCCAAGAGGACAGGGGAAGTCGGGAGCAGTACTTC. The chain links TRBV14 to TRBJ2-7; 9 positions match TRBD1. Germline V CDR1 and CDR2: SGHDN, FVKESK. Germline trimming cut 0 bases from V and 7 bases from J; bases unmatched to any gene: 7. There are 15 residues in the CDR3.

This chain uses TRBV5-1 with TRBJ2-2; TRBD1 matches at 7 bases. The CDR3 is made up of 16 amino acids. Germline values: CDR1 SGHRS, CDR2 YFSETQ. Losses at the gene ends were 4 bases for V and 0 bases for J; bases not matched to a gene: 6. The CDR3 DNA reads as TGCGCCAGCAGCGCCTCCGGGACAGCGAACACCGGGGAGCTGTTTTTT. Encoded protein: CASSASGTANTGELFF.

CDR3 sequence: CASRRQYNQPQHF. As DNA, the CDR3 is TGTGCCAGCAGACGACAGTACAATCAGCCCCAGCATTTT. This chain uses TRBV6-5 with TRBJ1-5; tentatively, D is TRBD1 (5 bases). V shed 6 bases and J shed 3 bases, with 9 bases lying between them. The CDR3 runs to 13 residues. Germline CDR1 MNHEY, CDR2 SVGAGI.

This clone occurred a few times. CDR3 sequence reads: CASSIRQGNWDYEQYF. CDR3 sequence (DNA): TGTGCCAGTAGTATCCGTCAGGGGAACTGGGACTACGAGCAGTACTTC. The chain couples TRBV19 to TRBJ2-7, with a tentative D call TRBD1 (6 bases). This CDR3 comprises 16 residues. Trimming left V 3 bases short and J 3 bases short, with 18 bases between. Germline CDR1 reads LNHDA; CDR2 reads SQIVND (reference sequence).